These 3 T cell receptor beta chains came from one sample sequenced in a study of identical twins. TCRdb reprocessed the 5' RACE reads via MiXCR and lists one record per CDR3 protein. The sample comprises about 250,000 distinct CDR3 sequences, about 14% of which are singletons, and about 9% rests with the top ten. Sequencing was performed on memory (CD45RO+) T cells sorted from blood. These receptors all come from a woman aged 18-35 years in good health.

This clonotype was detected a few times. The V and J genes are TRBV30 and TRBJ2-2; possible D gene TRBD1, 6 bases. The CDR3 has 15 residues. Trimming shortened V by 0 bases and J by 3 bases, and 11 bases separated the two germline ends. The V gene's germline CDR1 is GTSNPN and CDR2 SVGIG (reference sequence). As DNA, the CDR3 is TGTGCCTGGAGTGTAACGGGACAACACACCGGGGAGCTGTTTTTT. Protein sequence: CAWSVTGQHTGELFF.

The chain is built from TRBV10-2 and TRBJ1-5; weak D call: TRBD1 (6 bases). The CDR3 has 12 residues. In germline, CDR1 is WSHSY, CDR2 SAAADI. Trimming removed 8 bases from V and 6 bases from J, with 11 bases in between. The CDR3 loop is CASGGGVQPQHF. The CDR3, as DNA: TGCGCCAGCGGGGGGGGCGTTCAGCCCCAGCATTTT.

This clonotype was picked up a small number of times. A much larger clone is a single base away; this may be a read error. The CDR3 protein is CSAAKYNEQFF. CDR3 DNA: TGCAGTGCAGCCAAGTACAATGAGCAGTTCTTC. The chain recombines TRBV20-1 with TRBJ2-1; no reliable D call. With 6 bases removed from V and 4 bases from J, the gap between germline ends came to 7 bases. This CDR3 comprises 11 residues. CDR1 DFQATT and CDR2 SNEGSKA come from the germline V gene (reference sequence).